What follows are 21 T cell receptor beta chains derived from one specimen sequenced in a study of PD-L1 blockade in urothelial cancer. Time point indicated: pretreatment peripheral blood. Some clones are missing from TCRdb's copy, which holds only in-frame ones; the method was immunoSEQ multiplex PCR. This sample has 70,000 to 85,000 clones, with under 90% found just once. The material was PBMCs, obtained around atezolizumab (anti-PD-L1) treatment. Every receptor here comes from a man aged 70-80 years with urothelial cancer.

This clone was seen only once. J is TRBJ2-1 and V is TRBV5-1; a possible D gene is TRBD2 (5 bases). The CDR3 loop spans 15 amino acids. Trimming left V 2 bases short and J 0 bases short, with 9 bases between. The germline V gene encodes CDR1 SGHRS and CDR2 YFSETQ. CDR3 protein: CASSLAVSSYNEQFF. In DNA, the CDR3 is TGCGCCAGCAGCTTAGCGGTGAGCTCCTACAATGAGCAGTTCTTC.

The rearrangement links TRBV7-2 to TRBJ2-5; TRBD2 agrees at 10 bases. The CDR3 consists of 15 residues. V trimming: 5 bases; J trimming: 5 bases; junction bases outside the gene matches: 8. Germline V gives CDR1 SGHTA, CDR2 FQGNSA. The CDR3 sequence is CASSPGGLARETQYF. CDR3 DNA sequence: TGTGCCAGCAGCCCCGGGGGACTAGCGAGGGAGACCCAGTACTTC.

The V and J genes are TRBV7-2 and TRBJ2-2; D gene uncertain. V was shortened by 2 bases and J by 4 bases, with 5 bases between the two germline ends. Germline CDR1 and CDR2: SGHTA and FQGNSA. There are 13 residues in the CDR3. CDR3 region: CASSLISTGELFF. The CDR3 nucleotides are TGTGCCAGCAGCTTAATCAGCACCGGGGAGCTGTTTTTT. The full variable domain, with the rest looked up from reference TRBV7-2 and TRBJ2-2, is GAGVSQSPSNKVTEKGKDVELRCDPISGHTALYWYRQSLGQGLEFLIYFQGNSAPDKSGLPSDRFSAERTGGSVSTLTIQRTQQEDSAVYLCASSLISTGELFFGEGSRLTVL.

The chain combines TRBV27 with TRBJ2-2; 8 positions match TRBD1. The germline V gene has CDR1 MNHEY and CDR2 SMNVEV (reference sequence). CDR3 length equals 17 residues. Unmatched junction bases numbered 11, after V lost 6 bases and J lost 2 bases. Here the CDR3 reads CASRKTGALLNTGELFF. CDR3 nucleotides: TGTGCCAGCAGAAAGACAGGGGCCCTACTCAACACCGGGGAGCTGTTTTTT.

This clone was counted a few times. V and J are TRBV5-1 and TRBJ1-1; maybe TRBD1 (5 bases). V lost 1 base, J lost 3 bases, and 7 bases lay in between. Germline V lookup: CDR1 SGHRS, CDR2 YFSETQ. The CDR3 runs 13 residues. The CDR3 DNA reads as TGCGCCAGCAGCTTGAACAGGTACACTGAAGCTTTCTTT. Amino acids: CASSLNRYTEAFF. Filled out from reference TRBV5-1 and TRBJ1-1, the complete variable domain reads KAGVTQTPRYLIKTRGQQVTLSCSPISGHRSVSWYQQTPGQGLQFLFEYFSETQRNKGNFPGRFSGRQFSNSRSEMNVSTLELGDSALYLCASSLNRYTEAFFGQGTRLTVV.

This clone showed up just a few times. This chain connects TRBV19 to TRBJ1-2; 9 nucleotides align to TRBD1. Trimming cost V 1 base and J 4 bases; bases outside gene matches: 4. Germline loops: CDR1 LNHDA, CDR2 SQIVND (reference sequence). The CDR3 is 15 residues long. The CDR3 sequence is CASSIASTGGYGYTF. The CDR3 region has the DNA TGTGCCAGTAGTATAGCCTCGACAGGGGGCTATGGCTACACCTTC.

The CDR3 spells CASKSLAGVPASSYNEQFF. The CDR3 coding sequence is TGTGCCAGCAAATCCCTAGCGGGAGTGCCGGCGAGCTCCTACAATGAGCAGTTCTTC. This chain joins TRBV27 and TRBJ2-1; 10 bases are a match to TRBD2. The trim removed 7 bases at V and 0 bases at J, leaving 15 bases unmatched. CDR3 length equals 19 residues. Germline values: CDR1 MNHEY, CDR2 SMNVEV (reference sequence).

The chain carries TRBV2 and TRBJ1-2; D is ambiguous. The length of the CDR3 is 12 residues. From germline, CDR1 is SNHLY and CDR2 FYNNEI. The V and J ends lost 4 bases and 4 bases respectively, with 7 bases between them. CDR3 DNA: TGTGCCAGCAGTGGAGGGCTCTATGGCTACACCTTC. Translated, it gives CASSGGLYGYTF.

CDR3 protein: CASSARQGDGYTF. For the CDR3, the DNA is TGTGCCAGCAGCGCCAGACAGGGGGATGGCTACACCTTC. The rearrangement links TRBV9 to TRBJ1-2; 9 bases agree with TRBD1. The CDR3 is made up of 13 amino acids. The germline gives CDR1 SGDLS, CDR2 YYNGEE. The J segment lost 6 bases and the V segment lost 3 bases, leaving 3 bases of the junction unmatched.

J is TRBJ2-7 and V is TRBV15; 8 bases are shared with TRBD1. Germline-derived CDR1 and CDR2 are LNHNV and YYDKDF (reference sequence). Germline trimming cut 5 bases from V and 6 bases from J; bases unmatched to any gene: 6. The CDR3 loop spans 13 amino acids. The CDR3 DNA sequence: TGTGCCACCAGCTTGGACAGGGTAGGCGAGCAGTACTTC. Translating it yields CATSLDRVGEQYF.

The CDR3 spells CASSGDRDSGNTIYF. The CDR3 DNA follows: TGTGCCAGCAGCGGTGACAGGGATTCTGGAAACACCATATATTTT. The rearrangement uses TRBV9 and TRBJ1-3, with 7 bases identical to TRBD1. The germline CDR1 and CDR2 sequences are SGDLS and YYNGEE. CDR3 length: 15 amino acids. With V trimmed by 3 bases and J by 1 base, 4 bases remained unmatched.

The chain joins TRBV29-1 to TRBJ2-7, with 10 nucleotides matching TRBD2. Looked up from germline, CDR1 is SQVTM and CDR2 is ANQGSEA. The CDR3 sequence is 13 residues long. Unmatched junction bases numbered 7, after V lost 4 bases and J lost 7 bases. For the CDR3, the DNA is TGCAGCGTTGGGGCTAGCGGGAGTTGGGAGCAGTACTTC. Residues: CSVGASGSWEQYF.

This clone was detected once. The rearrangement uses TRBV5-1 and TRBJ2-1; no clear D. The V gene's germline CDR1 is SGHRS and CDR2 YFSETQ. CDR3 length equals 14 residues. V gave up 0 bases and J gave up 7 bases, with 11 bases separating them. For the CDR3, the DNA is TGCGCCAGCAGCTTGGGCGGCCCCACAAATGAGCAGTTCTTC. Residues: CASSLGGPTNEQFF. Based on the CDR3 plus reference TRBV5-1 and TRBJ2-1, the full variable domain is KAGVTQTPRYLIKTRGQQVTLSCSPISGHRSVSWYQQTPGQGLQFLFEYFSETQRNKGNFPGRFSGRQFSNSRSEMNVSTLELGDSALYLCASSLGGPTNEQFFGPGTRLTVL.

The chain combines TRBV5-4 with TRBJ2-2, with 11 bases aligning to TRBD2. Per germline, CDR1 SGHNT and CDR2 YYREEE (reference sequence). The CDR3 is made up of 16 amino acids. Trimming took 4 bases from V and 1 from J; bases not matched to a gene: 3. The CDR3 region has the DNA TGTGCCAGCAGCCTAGGGACTAGCGGGAACACCGGGGAGCTGTTTTTT. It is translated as CASSLGTSGNTGELFF.

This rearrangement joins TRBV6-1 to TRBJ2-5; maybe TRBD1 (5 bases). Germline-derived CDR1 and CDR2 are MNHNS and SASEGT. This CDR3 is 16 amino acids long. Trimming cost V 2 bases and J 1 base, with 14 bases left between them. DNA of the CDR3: TGTGCCAGCAGTGAAAGTATAGGGGCAGCCCAAGAGACCCAGTACTTC. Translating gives CASSESIGAAQETQYF.

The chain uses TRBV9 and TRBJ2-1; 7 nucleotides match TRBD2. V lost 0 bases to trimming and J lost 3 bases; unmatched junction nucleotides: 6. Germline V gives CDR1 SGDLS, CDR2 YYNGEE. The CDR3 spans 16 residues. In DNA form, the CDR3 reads TGTGCCAGCAGCGTAGTTGGGGGAGGGCTCTACAATGAGCAGTTCTTC. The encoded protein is CASSVVGGGLYNEQFF.

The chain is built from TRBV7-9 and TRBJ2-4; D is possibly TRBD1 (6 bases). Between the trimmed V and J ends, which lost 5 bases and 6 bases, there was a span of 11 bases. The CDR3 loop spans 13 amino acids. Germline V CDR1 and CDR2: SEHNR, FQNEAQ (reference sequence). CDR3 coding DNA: TGTGCCAGCAGCCCCCAGGGGAGAAACATTCAGTACTTC. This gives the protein CASSPQGRNIQYF.

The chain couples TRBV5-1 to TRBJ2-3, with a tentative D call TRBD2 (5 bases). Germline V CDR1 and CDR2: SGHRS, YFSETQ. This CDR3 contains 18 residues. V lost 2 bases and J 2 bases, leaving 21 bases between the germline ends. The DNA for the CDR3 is TGCGCCAGCAGCTTACCCGCGAGGCCTTCCCGGGACACAGATACGCAGTATTTT. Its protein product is CASSLPARPSRDTDTQYF.

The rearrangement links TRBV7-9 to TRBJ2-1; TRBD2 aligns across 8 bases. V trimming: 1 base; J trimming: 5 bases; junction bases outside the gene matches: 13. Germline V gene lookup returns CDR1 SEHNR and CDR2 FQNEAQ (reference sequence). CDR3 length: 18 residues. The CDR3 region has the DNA TGTGCCAGCAGCTTAGGCATCGTCGGGAGGGCCTACAACAATGAGCAGTTCTTC. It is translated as CASSLGIVGRAYNNEQFF.

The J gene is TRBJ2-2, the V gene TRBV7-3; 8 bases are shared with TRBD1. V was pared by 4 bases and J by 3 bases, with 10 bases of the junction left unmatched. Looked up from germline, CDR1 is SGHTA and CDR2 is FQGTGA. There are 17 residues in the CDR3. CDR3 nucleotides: TGTGCCAGCAGCTACGGACAGGGTAGGGCTGACACCGGGGAGCTGTTTTTT. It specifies CASSYGQGRADTGELFF.

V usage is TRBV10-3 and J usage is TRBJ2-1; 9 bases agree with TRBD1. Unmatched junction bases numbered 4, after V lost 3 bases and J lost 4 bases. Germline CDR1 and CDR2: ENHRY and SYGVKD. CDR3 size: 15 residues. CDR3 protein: CAISDTGGAYNEQFF. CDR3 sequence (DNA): TGTGCCATCAGTGACACAGGGGGCGCGTACAATGAGCAGTTCTTC.